This T cell receptor beta chain was retrieved from a study of OX40 agonist ivuxolimab in advanced cancers. About the research overall: The diagnoses of dose-escalation patients were hepatocellular carcinoma, melanoma, renal cell or head and neck cancer.

As concerns this clone: What it binds is not known.

TCRdb keeps only in-frame clones here, not all; method: immunoSEQ multiplex PCR. The data hold some 45,000 clones, with around 89% observed a single time. General observations from the study: No determination was made of the antigen specificity of the expanded peripheral T cells.

The source was CD4+ or CD8+ T cells sorted from blood, collected in a trial of the OX40 agonist ivuxolimab. This receptor was obtained from an adult with an advanced solid tumor such as melanoma, head and neck, liver or kidney cancer.

The DNA of the CDR3 is TGTGCCAGCGGGGGGAATGAGCAGTTCTTC. It translates to CASGGNEQFF. This rearrangement joins TRBV2 to TRBJ2-1; maybe TRBD2 (6 bases). V dropped 8 bases and J dropped 7 bases, with 6 bases sitting between them. The CDR3 spans 10 residues. Germline V gene sequence: CDR1 SNHLY, CDR2 FYNNEI.